The 27 T cell receptor beta chains reported below all come from one sample, sequenced in a study of T cell changes during pregnancy in multiple sclerosis. Method: immunoSEQ multiplex PCR; TCRdb's copy keeps in-frame clones and lacks some. This table holds more than 65,000 clones, roughly nine tenths found once. Sequenced material: peripheral blood, taken before pregnancy. These receptors all come from a female donor with multiple sclerosis, enrolled in a pregnancy study.

The chain carries TRBV9 and TRBJ2-7, with D tentatively TRBD2 (6 bases). The CDR3 extends over 14 amino acids. V lost 4 bases and J lost 1, with 12 bases in between. The germline V gene encodes CDR1 SGDLS and CDR2 YYNGEE. The CDR3 sequence: CASSPGTGSYEQYF. The CDR3 DNA reads as TGTGCCAGCAGCCCAGGGACTGGTTCCTACGAGCAGTACTTC. The variable domain in full, with the rest retrieved from reference TRBV9 and TRBJ2-7, is DSGVTQTPKHLITATGQRVTLRCSPRSGDLSVYWYQQSLDQGLQFLIQYYNGEERAKGNILERFSAQQFPDLHSELNLSSLELGDSALYFCASSPGTGSYEQYFGPGTRLTVT.

The chain combines TRBV6-1 with TRBJ2-3, with 9 bases lining up with TRBD1. The germline gives CDR1 MNHNS, CDR2 SASEGT. J gave up 3 bases and V 4 bases, and 2 bases lay outside the gene matches. This CDR3 spans 14 amino acids. DNA for the CDR3: TGTGCCAGCAGTGCGACAGGGGGTACAGATACGCAGTATTTT. This codes for CASSATGGTDTQYF.

The gene calls are TRBV11-2 and TRBJ1-2; 9 nucleotides agree with TRBD1. The length of the CDR3 is 14 residues. Germline CDR1 SGHAT, CDR2 FQNNGV. Trimming cost V 5 bases and J 7 bases; bases outside gene matches: 8. The CDR3 nucleotides read TGTGCCAGCAGCCCCCAGGGACAGGGCGGTGGCTACACCTTC. Translation gives CASSPQGQGGGYTF. Supplemented by reference TRBV11-2 and TRBJ1-2, the full variable domain reads EAGVAQSPRYKIIEKRQSVAFWCNPISGHATLYWYQQILGQGPKLLIQFQNNGVVDDSQLPKDRFSAERLKGVDSTLKIQPAKLEDSAVYLCASSPQGQGGGYTFGSGTRLTVV.

A few counts support this clone. The rearrangement links TRBV6-1 to TRBJ1-1, with D possibly matching TRBD1 (5 bases). Germline CDR1 reads MNHNS; CDR2 reads SASEGT. This CDR3 has 14 amino acids. V shed 3 bases and J shed 4 bases, with 12 bases lying between them. CDR3 bases: TGTGCCAGCAGTGACAGGGTTCGGACCACTGAAGCTTTCTTT. It codes for CASSDRVRTTEAFF.

This clone was recorded a few times. This chain uses TRBV5-1 with TRBJ1-1; 8 bases match TRBD1. V gave up 4 bases and J gave up 8 bases; unmatched junction bases: 7. CDR1 SGHRS and CDR2 YFSETQ come from the germline V gene. CDR3 length: 13 amino acids. DNA for the CDR3: TGCGCCAGCAGCGAAGGACAGGGCAGGGAAGCTTTCTTT. Its protein product is CASSEGQGREAFF.

The V gene is TRBV18, the J gene TRBJ1-1, with 9 nucleotides matching TRBD1. The CDR3 is 17 amino acids. V lost 2 bases, J lost 3 bases, and 10 bases stayed unmatched. In germline, CDR1 is KGHSH, CDR2 LQKENI. The CDR3 DNA is TGTGCCAGCTCACCAGTACAGGGGGCGAGGAGGGACACTGAAGCTTTCTTT. Translating it yields CASSPVQGARRDTEAFF.

CDR3 in amino acids: CASPGRTLLTDTQYF. CDR3 coding DNA: TGCGCCAGCCCTGGGCGGACATTACTCACAGATACGCAGTATTTT. This rearrangement joins TRBV23-1 to TRBJ2-3; D is perhaps TRBD1 (5 bases). TRBV23-1 is an open reading frame, and its role is uncertain. The CDR3 totals 15 residues. V lost 8 bases and J 2 bases, leaving 17 bases between the germline ends.

This chain links TRBV14 with TRBJ1-2, with D possibly matching TRBD1 (6 bases). This CDR3 is 14 amino acids long. Germline V CDR1 and CDR2: SGHDN, FVKESK. Trimming shortened V by 1 base and J by 6 bases, and 12 bases separated the two germline ends. The CDR3 nucleotides are TGTGCCAGCAGCCAAGTTCAGGGGCGCGATGGCTACACCTTC. Translated: CASSQVQGRDGYTF.

V and J are TRBV29-1 and TRBJ1-1; 7 positions match TRBD1. Germline CDR1 reads SQVTM; CDR2 reads ANQGSEA. The CDR3 is made up of 14 amino acids. Losses at the gene ends were 4 bases for V and 7 bases for J; bases not matched to a gene: 12. CDR3: CSVGRPGTDNEAFF. The DNA of the CDR3 is TGCAGCGTTGGACGCCCCGGGACAGATAATGAAGCTTTCTTT.

This clone appeared a few times. J is TRBJ1-2 and V is TRBV4-2, with a weak D call TRBD1 (6 bases). This CDR3 contains 15 residues. Germline V gives CDR1 LGHNA, CDR2 YNFKEQ. The V end was cut by 0 bases, the J end by 8 bases, with 16 bases between. The CDR3 DNA follows: TGTGCCAGCAGCCAAGAGCTGCAGGGGCGTCAAGGCTACACCTTC. Its translation: CASSQELQGRQGYTF.

The chain employs TRBV28 and TRBJ1-2; 7 bases line up with TRBD1. This CDR3 region has 16 residues. The junction had 8 bases not matched to a gene; V was cut back by 4 bases and J by 0 bases. The germline CDR1 and CDR2 sequences are MDHEN and SYDVKM. CDR3: CASSSATGAANYGYTF. CDR3 sequence (DNA): TGTGCCAGCAGTTCCGCTACAGGGGCGGCTAACTATGGCTACACCTTC.

The chain combines TRBV6-6 with TRBJ2-3, with 8 bases fitting TRBD1. CDR1 and CDR2 (germline): MNHNY, SVGAGI (reference sequence). The CDR3 contains 15 residues. With 6 bases clipped from V and 4 bases from J, the junction kept 9 bases outside the gene matches. The CDR3 coding sequence is TGTGCCAGCAGCAAGGGACAGGCGATACCAGATACGCAGTATTTT. Its protein product is CASSKGQAIPDTQYF.

DNA of the CDR3: TGTGCCAGCAGCGTAGGGGCAGGGGGCTCCTACGAGCAGTACTTC. Residues: CASSVGAGGSYEQYF. The genes are TRBV9 and TRBJ2-7; 7 nucleotides agree with TRBD1. This CDR3 contains 15 residues. After removal of 0 bases from V and 0 bases from J, the junction contained 3 bases not matched to a gene. Germline loops: CDR1 SGDLS, CDR2 YYNGEE.

The V call is TRBV25-1, the J call TRBJ1-1, with 9 bases matching TRBD1. The CDR3 covers 17 residues. Germline CDR1 MGHDK, CDR2 SYGVNS. Trimming took 3 bases from V and 1 from J; bases not matched to a gene: 9. CDR3 nucleotides: TGTGCCAGCAGTGACTCCCCGGACAGGGGACGGAACACTGAAGCTTTCTTT. Translation gives CASSDSPDRGRNTEAFF.

The chain employs TRBV11-2 and TRBJ2-1; a weak D match, TRBD1 (5 bases). The V end was cut by 2 bases, the J end by 5 bases, with 13 bases between. This CDR3 comprises 15 residues. Germline values: CDR1 SGHAT, CDR2 FQNNGV. DNA for the CDR3: TGTGCCAGCAGCTTAACGACGGGCAGGGACAATGAGCAGTTCTTC. This codes for CASSLTTGRDNEQFF.

The chain carries TRBV5-1 and TRBJ1-4, with D maybe TRBD1 (6 bases). There are 15 residues in the CDR3. Trimming cost V 0 bases and J 8 bases, with 14 bases left between them. Germline V gene lookup returns CDR1 SGHRS and CDR2 YFSETQ. CDR3 protein: CASSLEPGVGEKLFF. CDR3 nucleotide sequence: TGCGCCAGCAGCTTGGAACCAGGGGTTGGGGAAAAACTGTTTTTT.

The rearrangement joins TRBV6-5 to TRBJ1-5; D is uncertain. The CDR3 has 15 amino acids. In germline, CDR1 is MNHEY, CDR2 SVGAGI. Trimming shortened V by 0 bases and J by 4 bases, and 10 bases separated the two germline ends. CDR3 nucleotides: TGTGCCAGCAGTTACTCGAAGGCAGGAAATCAGCCCCAGCATTTT. This translates into CASSYSKAGNQPQHF.

V usage is TRBV2 and J usage is TRBJ1-1; D perhaps matches TRBD1 (6 bases). The CDR3 is 13 amino acids. In germline, CDR1 is SNHLY, CDR2 FYNNEI. Trimming pared 6 bases from V and 5 bases from J, leaving 13 bases between. CDR3 sequence reads: CASRQQGPTEAFF. The CDR3 bases are TGTGCCAGCAGGCAACAGGGTCCGACTGAAGCTTTCTTT.

V is TRBV27 and J is TRBJ2-3; D not resolved. CDR1 and CDR2 from the germline V gene are MNHEY and SMNVEV (reference sequence). V lost 6 bases to trimming and J lost 2 bases, with 9 bases between them. This CDR3 comprises 13 residues. The CDR3 coding sequence is TGTGCCAGCAGCCACTTAACCACAGATACGCAGTATTTT. Translated, it gives CASSHLTTDTQYF.

The rearrangement links TRBV6-5 to TRBJ2-7, with 7 bases fitting TRBD2. The CDR3 is made up of 15 amino acids. Germline trimming cut 6 bases from V and 6 bases from J; bases unmatched to any gene: 14. The V gene's germline CDR1 is MNHEY and CDR2 SVGAGI. Here the CDR3 reads CASRSQGLRDIEQYF. In DNA, the CDR3 is TGTGCCAGCAGGAGTCAGGGACTACGGGATATCGAGCAGTACTTC.

This clone is a singleton in its sample. V gene TRBV25-1 combines with J gene TRBJ2-7; no clear D. Germline values: CDR1 MGHDK, CDR2 SYGVNS. V gave up 0 bases and J gave up 5 bases, with 8 bases separating them. This CDR3 spans 13 amino acids. The CDR3 loop reads CASSEYSVHEQYF. The CDR3 DNA reads TGTGCCAGCAGTGAATATAGTGTCCACGAGCAGTACTTC.

J is TRBJ1-1 and V is TRBV5-1; no clear D. V was cut by 0 bases and J by 1 base, with 13 bases left in between. The germline gives CDR1 SGHRS, CDR2 YFSETQ. The CDR3 has 16 residues. CDR3 sequence (DNA): TGCGCCAGCAGCTTGGGGCAGGTTAGTGGGAACACTGAAGCTTTCTTT. Translated: CASSLGQVSGNTEAFF. Together with reference TRBV5-1 and TRBJ1-1, the CDR3 gives the full variable domain: KAGVTQTPRYLIKTRGQQVTLSCSPISGHRSVSWYQQTPGQGLQFLFEYFSETQRNKGNFPGRFSGRQFSNSRSEMNVSTLELGDSALYLCASSLGQVSGNTEAFFGQGTRLTVV.

The chain combines TRBV7-2 with TRBJ2-2; 7 nucleotides line up with TRBD1. The length of the CDR3 is 16 residues. CDR1 is SGHTA and CDR2 is FQGNSA in the germline V gene. V lost 7 bases, J lost 3 bases, and 11 bases stayed unmatched. CDR3 loop: CASTLLTDRHTGELFF. In DNA, the CDR3 is TGTGCCAGCACCCTACTCACGGACAGGCACACCGGGGAGCTGTTTTTT.

The V and J genes are TRBV7-7 and TRBJ2-5; 14 bases are shared with TRBD2. The ends lost 3 bases at V and 4 bases at J; junction bases unmatched: 1. This CDR3 has 15 residues. The germline V gene has CDR1 SSHAT and CDR2 FNYEAQ (reference sequence). The CDR3 DNA is TGTGCCAGCAGCTTGGGACTAGCGGGAGTAGAGACCCAGTACTTC. Translating it yields CASSLGLAGVETQYF.

A single count supports this clone. The genes are TRBV4-3 and TRBJ2-3, with D tentatively TRBD1 (6 bases). V dropped 3 bases and J dropped 5 bases, with 15 bases sitting between them. CDR1 LGHNA and CDR2 YSLEER come from the germline V gene. The length of the CDR3 is 15 residues. CDR3 DNA: TGCGCCAGCAGCCAGGCCGGACAGCAAGTAGATACGCAGTATTTT. Translated, it gives CASSQAGQQVDTQYF.

The CDR3 region is CASSLGQGSMGTGELFF. For the CDR3, the DNA is TGTGCCAGCAGCTTAGGACAGGGTAGCATGGGGACCGGGGAGCTGTTTTTT. The V and J genes are TRBV7-8 and TRBJ2-2; 7 bases line up with TRBD1. CDR3 length: 17 amino acids. With V trimmed by 1 base and J by 5 bases, 10 bases remained unmatched. Germline assignment: CDR1 SGHVS and CDR2 FQNEAQ.

The genes are TRBV5-5 and TRBJ1-1; D is uncertain. Germline V CDR1 and CDR2: SGHKS, YYEKEE (reference sequence). Between the trimmed V and J ends, which lost 1 base and 8 bases, there was a span of 15 bases. The CDR3 length is 14 residues. The CDR3 region has the DNA TGTGCCAGCAGCTTGTTCAATGATTGGCCCGAAGCTTTCTTT. Its translation: CASSLFNDWPEAFF.